A single sample is the source of the 2 T cell receptor beta chains below, sequenced in a study of response to subunit inactivated influenza vaccine. TCRdb independently ran MiXCR on the RT-PCR reads; one entry per CDR3 protein. The sample contains 700,000 to 900,000 distinct CDR3 sequences, roughly 20% of which appear only once. Sequenced here: PBMCs from blood, sampled 4 to 6 days after vaccination. The source is a man in his forties or fifties who received an inactivated influenza vaccine.

The gene calls are TRBV20-1 and TRBJ2-4; D remains ambiguous. With 6 bases removed from V and 1 base from J, the gap between germline ends came to 16 bases. The germline V gene encodes CDR1 DFQATT and CDR2 SNEGSKA (reference sequence). The CDR3 has 15 amino acids. For the CDR3, the DNA is TGCAGTGCCACCCCCGGCTGGCGCGCCAAAAACATTCAGTACTTC. Protein: CSATPGWRAKNIQYF.

The chain has TRBV3-1 and TRBJ2-3; D is unresolved. Germline V gene data show CDR1 as LGHDT and CDR2 as YNNKEL (reference sequence). CDR3 size: 14 residues. V was shortened by 4 bases and J by 5 bases, with 13 bases between the two germline ends. The CDR3 DNA sequence: TGTGCCAGCAGCCCGTTAGACGCCAGAGATACGCAGTATTTT. Protein sequence: CASSPLDARDTQYF.